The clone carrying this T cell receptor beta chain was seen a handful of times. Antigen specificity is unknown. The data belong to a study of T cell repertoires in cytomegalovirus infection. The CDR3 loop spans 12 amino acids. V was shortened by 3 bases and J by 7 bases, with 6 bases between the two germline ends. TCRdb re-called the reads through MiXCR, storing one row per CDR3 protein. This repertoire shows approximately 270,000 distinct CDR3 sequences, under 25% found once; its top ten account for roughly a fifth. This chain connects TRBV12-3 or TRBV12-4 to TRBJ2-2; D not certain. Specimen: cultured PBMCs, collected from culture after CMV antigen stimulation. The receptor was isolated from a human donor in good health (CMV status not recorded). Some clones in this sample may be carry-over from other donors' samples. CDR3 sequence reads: CASSFTSGELFF. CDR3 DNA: TGTGCCAGCAGTTTCACAAGCGGGGAGCTGTTTTTT.